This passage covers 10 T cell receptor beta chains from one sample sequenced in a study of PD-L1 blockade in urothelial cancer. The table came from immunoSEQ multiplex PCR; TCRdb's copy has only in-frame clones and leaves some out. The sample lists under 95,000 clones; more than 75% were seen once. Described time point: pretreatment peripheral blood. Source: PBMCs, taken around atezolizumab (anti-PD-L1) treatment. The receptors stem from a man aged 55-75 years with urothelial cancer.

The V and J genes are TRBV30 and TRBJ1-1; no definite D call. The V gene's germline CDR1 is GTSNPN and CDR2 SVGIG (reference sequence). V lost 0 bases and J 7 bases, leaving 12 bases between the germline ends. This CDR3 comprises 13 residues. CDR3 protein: CAWSVNREVEAFF. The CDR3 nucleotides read TGTGCCTGGAGTGTAAACAGAGAAGTTGAAGCTTTCTTT.

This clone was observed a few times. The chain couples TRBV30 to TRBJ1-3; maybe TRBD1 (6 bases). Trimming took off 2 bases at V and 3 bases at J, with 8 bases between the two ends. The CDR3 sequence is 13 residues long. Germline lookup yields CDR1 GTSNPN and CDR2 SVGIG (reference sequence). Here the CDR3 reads CAWSTGIGNTIYF. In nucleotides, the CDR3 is TGTGCCTGGAGTACAGGGATTGGAAACACCATATATTTT.

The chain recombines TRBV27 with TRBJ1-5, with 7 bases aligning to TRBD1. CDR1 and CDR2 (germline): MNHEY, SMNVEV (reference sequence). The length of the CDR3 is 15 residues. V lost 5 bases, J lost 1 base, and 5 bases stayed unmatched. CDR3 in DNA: TGTGCCAGCAGTAGGGGGCCGGGAAGCAATCAGCCCCAGCATTTT. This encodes CASSRGPGSNQPQHF.

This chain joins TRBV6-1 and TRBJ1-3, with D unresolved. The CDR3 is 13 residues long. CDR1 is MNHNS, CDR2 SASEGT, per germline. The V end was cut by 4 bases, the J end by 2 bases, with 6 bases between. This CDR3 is CASSGQAGNTIYF. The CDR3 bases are TGTGCCAGCAGTGGGCAGGCTGGAAACACCATATATTTT.

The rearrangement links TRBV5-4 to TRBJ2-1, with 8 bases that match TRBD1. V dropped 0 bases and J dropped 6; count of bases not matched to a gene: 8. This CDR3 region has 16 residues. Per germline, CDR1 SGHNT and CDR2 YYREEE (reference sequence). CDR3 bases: TGTGCCAGCAGCTTGGCCATCGGACAGGGCGGCAATGAGCAGTTCTTC. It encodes CASSLAIGQGGNEQFF.

CDR3 loop: CASSLVGGGHGYTF. CDR3 DNA: TGTGCCAGCAGCTTGGTAGGGGGCGGGCATGGCTACACCTTC. The chain is built from TRBV5-4 and TRBJ1-2; TRBD1 aligns across 7 bases. CDR1 is SGHNT, CDR2 YYREEE, per germline (reference sequence). J lost 6 bases, V lost 0 bases, and 5 bases had no gene match. The CDR3 sequence is 14 residues long.

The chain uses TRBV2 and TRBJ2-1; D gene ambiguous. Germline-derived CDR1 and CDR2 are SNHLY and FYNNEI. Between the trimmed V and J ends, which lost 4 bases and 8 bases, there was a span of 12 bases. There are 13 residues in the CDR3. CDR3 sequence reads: CASSGWRGDEQFF. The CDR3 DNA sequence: TGTGCCAGCAGTGGATGGCGAGGTGATGAGCAGTTCTTC.

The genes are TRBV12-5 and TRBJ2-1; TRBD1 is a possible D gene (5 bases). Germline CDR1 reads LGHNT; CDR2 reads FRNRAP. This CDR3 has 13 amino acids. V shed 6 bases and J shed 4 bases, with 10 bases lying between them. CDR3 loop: CASGPRQYNEQFF. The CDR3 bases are TGTGCTAGTGGCCCGAGACAGTACAATGAGCAGTTCTTC.

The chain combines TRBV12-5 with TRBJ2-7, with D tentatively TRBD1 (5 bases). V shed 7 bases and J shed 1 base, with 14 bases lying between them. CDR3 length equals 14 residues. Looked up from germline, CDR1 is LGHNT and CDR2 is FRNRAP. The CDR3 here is CASVPGSLSYEQYF. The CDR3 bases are TGTGCTAGTGTCCCAGGGTCCCTTTCCTACGAGCAGTACTTC.

In nucleotides, the CDR3 is TGTGCCTGGAGTGCTAACAGGGAAGTCAATCAGCCCCAGCATTTT. Its translation is CAWSANREVNQPQHF. The V and J genes are TRBV30 and TRBJ1-5, with a tentative D call TRBD1 (6 bases). The CDR3 sequence is 15 residues long. Trimming took off 1 base at V and 3 bases at J, with 13 bases between the two ends. Germline loops: CDR1 GTSNPN, CDR2 SVGIG (reference sequence).